This T cell receptor (beta chain) was recovered during a study of CD8+CD57+ T cells in acquired aplastic anemia. Points from the study as a whole: Comparison of patients with controls identified about 27 shared CD8+ CDR3 sequences.

In patients chosen for sequencing, flow cytometry had shown CD8+CD57+ cell expansion. Everyone among the patients had severe acquired aplastic anemia. Details on this clonotype: Its antigen is unknown.

According to the study, genomic DNA was the template for TCR beta VDJ and CDR3 profiling. TCRdb recomputed calls from the reads with MiXCR, one row per CDR3 protein. Among a few hundred thousand distinct CDR3 sequences listed, around 82% were seen once. The CDR3 consists of 13 residues. V lost 7 bases and J 0 bases, leaving 6 bases between the germline ends. Germline V gives CDR1 MNHEY, CDR2 SMNVEV (reference sequence). The chain combines TRBV27 with TRBJ1-4; D not resolved. The sequence derives from a human donor with aplastic anemia. Sequenced material: sorted CD4+, CD8+, or CD8+CD57+ T cells (not recorded which) from PBMCs. Here the CDR3 DNA reads TGTGCCAGCACGTGGACAACTAATGAAAAACTGTTTTTT. This codes for CASTWTTNEKLFF.